The T cell receptor (beta chain) under discussion was sequenced for a study of T cell repertoires in cytomegalovirus infection. In the study overall: Public signatures in TCR beta pointed to CMV infection and matching HLA type.

This CDR3 contains 14 residues. Trimming removed 3 bases at V and 0 bases at J, with 5 bases between. The germline V gene encodes CDR1 MNHNS and CDR2 SASEGT. TCRdb reanalysed the reads using MiXCR and keeps one entry per CDR3 protein. The data hold 650,000 to 900,000 distinct CDR3 sequences, with about 27% observed a single time. To note about this clonotype: Its matching antigen is unknown.

The study's findings and limits: The study identified carriers of CMV plus the relevant HLA from cumulative public TCR beta family frequency. Within the response measured ex vivo, HLA-C-restricted CMV-specific TCR beta clonotypes were dominant.

The chain has TRBV6-1 and TRBJ1-4; D is unclear. This receptor was obtained from a human donor in good health (CMV status not recorded). Some clones in this sample may be carry-over from other donors' samples. Sample: cultured CD8+ T cells from PBMCs, taken from culture after CMV antigen stimulation. CDR3 DNA: TGTGCCAGCAGTGAGAGGCCAACTAATGAAAAACTGTTTTTT. This sequence encodes CASSERPTNEKLFF.